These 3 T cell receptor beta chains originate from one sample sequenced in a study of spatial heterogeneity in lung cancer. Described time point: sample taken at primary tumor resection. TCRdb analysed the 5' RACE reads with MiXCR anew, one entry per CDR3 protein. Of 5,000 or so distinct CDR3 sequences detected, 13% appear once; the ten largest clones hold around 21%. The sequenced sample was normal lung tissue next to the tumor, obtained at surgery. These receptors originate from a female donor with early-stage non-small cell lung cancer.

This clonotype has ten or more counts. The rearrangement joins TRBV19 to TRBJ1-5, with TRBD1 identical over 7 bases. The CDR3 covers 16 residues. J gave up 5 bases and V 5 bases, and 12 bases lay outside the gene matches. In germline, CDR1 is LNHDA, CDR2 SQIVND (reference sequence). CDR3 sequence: CASSDGQGGAHQPQHF. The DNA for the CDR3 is TGTGCCAGTAGTGACGGGCAGGGGGGGGCCCATCAGCCCCAGCATTTT.

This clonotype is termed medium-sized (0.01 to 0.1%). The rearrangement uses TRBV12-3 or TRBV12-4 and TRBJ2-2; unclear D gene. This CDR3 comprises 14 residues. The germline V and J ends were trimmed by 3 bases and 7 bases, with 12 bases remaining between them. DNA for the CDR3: TGTGCCAGCAGTTTGAAGCGAATAGGCGGGGAGCTGTTTTTT. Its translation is CASSLKRIGGELFF.

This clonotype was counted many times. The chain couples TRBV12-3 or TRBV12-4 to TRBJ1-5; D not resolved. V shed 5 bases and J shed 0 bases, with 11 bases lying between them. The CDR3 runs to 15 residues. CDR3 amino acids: CASSPSLSSNQPQHF. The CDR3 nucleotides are TGTGCCAGCAGTCCCAGTTTAAGTAGCAATCAGCCCCAGCATTTT.